One sample yielded the 28 T cell receptor beta chains listed below, sequenced in a study of blood T cell repertoires in COVID-19. The method was immunoSEQ multiplex PCR; TCRdb's version includes in-frame clones alone and lacks a portion of them. This sample has 300,000 to 400,000 clones, with 90% found just once. Sequencing was carried out using PBMCs or T cells enriched from blood (not recorded which). These receptors were taken from a woman aged 25 to 45 who had been exposed to COVID-19.

This clone was counted once. The chain joins TRBV7-2 to TRBJ2-1, with D possibly matching TRBD1 (5 bases). The CDR3 has 13 residues. Trimming pared 6 bases from V and 4 bases from J, leaving 10 bases between. Germline V gene sequence: CDR1 SGHTA, CDR2 FQGNSA. The CDR3 spells CASREQVYNEQFF. For the CDR3, the DNA is TGTGCCAGCAGGGAACAGGTGTACAATGAGCAGTTCTTC.

The chain carries TRBV2 and TRBJ2-1; TRBD1 agrees at 10 bases. The CDR3 loop spans 15 amino acids. CDR1 SNHLY and CDR2 FYNNEI come from the germline V gene. V lost 6 bases, J lost 2 bases, and 4 bases stayed unmatched. Written as DNA, the CDR3 is TGTGCCAGCAGCCCGGGACAGGGGACCTACAATGAGCAGTTCTTC. The encoded protein is CASSPGQGTYNEQFF.

Turning to this clone: The same CDR3 can be traced to other DNA sequences in this sample. The chain recombines TRBV24-1 with TRBJ1-2, with TRBD1 as a possible D gene (5 bases). There are 12 residues in the CDR3. Germline-derived CDR1 and CDR2 are KGHDR and SFDVKD. Trimming pared 1 base from V and 8 bases from J, leaving 7 bases between. The CDR3 spells CATSDLRGGYTF. CDR3 bases: TGTGCCACCAGTGATTTAAGGGGAGGCTACACCTTC.

The chain's CDR3 is CASSIRYRENQPQHF. Written as DNA, the CDR3 is TGTGCCAGTAGTATTCGGTACAGGGAAAATCAGCCCCAGCATTTT. This chain joins TRBV19 and TRBJ1-5; D perhaps matches TRBD1 (6 bases). V was trimmed by 3 bases and J by 4 bases, leaving 13 bases between them. There are 15 residues in the CDR3. Germline CDR1 and CDR2: LNHDA and SQIVND (reference sequence).

V gene TRBV24-1 combines with J gene TRBJ2-1; 7 nucleotides align to TRBD2. The germline V gene encodes CDR1 KGHDR and CDR2 SFDVKD. CDR3 length equals 19 residues. The J segment lost 4 bases and the V segment lost 4 bases, leaving 18 bases of the junction unmatched. The CDR3 DNA reads as TGTGCCACCAGTGAGCCCGAGACTAGCCCCCTACCAAGATACAATGAGCAGTTCTTC. As protein: CATSEPETSPLPRYNEQFF.

J is TRBJ1-1 and V is TRBV6-5, with a possible D match to TRBD1 (5 bases). Germline V gene lookup returns CDR1 MNHEY and CDR2 SVGAGI. The CDR3 length is 14 residues. Trimming left V 1 base short and J 8 bases short, with 14 bases between. The DNA of the CDR3 is TGTGCCAGCAGTTACTGGGAGGGGCGCCTAGAAGCTTTCTTT. Translated, it gives CASSYWEGRLEAFF.

The gene calls are TRBV24-1 and TRBJ1-1; D is unresolved. Germline assignment: CDR1 KGHDR and CDR2 SFDVKD. This CDR3 comprises 14 residues. With 0 bases removed from V and 10 bases from J, the gap between germline ends came to 14 bases. CDR3 DNA sequence: TGTGCCACCAGTGATTTGGGTACGAGGGCCGGAGCTTTCTTT. Amino acid sequence: CATSDLGTRAGAFF.

The rearrangement links TRBV27 to TRBJ1-4, with 7 bases that match TRBD1. Germline loops: CDR1 MNHEY, CDR2 SMNVEV (reference sequence). The CDR3 is 18 amino acids. V dropped 5 bases and J dropped 5; count of bases not matched to a gene: 17. In DNA form, the CDR3 reads TGTGCCAGCAGTCCCATCCAGGACGGGACAGTTAAGAATGAAAAACTGTTTTTT. Encoded protein: CASSPIQDGTVKNEKLFF.

This chain joins TRBV5-1 and TRBJ2-1; possible D gene TRBD1, 5 bases. The CDR3 has 15 residues. The V gene's germline CDR1 is SGHRS and CDR2 YFSETQ. V was pared by 0 bases and J by 0 bases, with 7 bases between. As DNA, the CDR3 is TGCGCCAGCAGCTTGGAAGACAGCTCCTACAATGAGCAGTTCTTC. This codes for CASSLEDSSYNEQFF.

The chain is built from TRBV5-1 and TRBJ2-6; D call uncertain. Trimming cost V 0 bases and J 0 bases, with 7 bases left between them. CDR1 and CDR2 from the germline V gene are SGHRS and YFSETQ. The CDR3 has 16 residues. The CDR3 is CASSLDPSSGANVLTF. In DNA form, the CDR3 reads TGCGCCAGCAGCTTGGATCCGAGCTCTGGGGCCAACGTCCTGACTTTC. The complete variable domain, with remaining parts taken from reference TRBV5-1 and TRBJ2-6, reads KAGVTQTPRYLIKTRGQQVTLSCSPISGHRSVSWYQQTPGQGLQFLFEYFSETQRNKGNFPGRFSGRQFSNSRSEMNVSTLELGDSALYLCASSLDPSSGANVLTFGAGSRLTVL.

The chain has TRBV7-6 and TRBJ2-7, with D possibly matching TRBD2 (7 bases). Germline V gene lookup returns CDR1 SGHVS and CDR2 FNYEAQ. This CDR3 spans 14 amino acids. Trimming left V 2 bases short and J 5 bases short, with 13 bases between. The CDR3 protein is CASSLSGGANEQYF. CDR3 DNA: TGTGCCAGCAGCTTAAGTGGGGGGGCCAACGAGCAGTACTTC.

The rearrangement joins TRBV24-1 to TRBJ1-1; tentative D call: TRBD1 (5 bases). CDR1 and CDR2 (germline): KGHDR, SFDVKD. The CDR3 spans 13 residues. The V and J ends lost 2 bases and 6 bases respectively, with 9 bases between them. CDR3 in DNA: TGTGCCACCAGTGATTCGCGGGGCCCTGAAGCTTTCTTT. This sequence encodes CATSDSRGPEAFF.

V gene TRBV4-3 combines with J gene TRBJ1-3; no reliable D call. V gave up 0 bases and J gave up 3 bases, with 15 bases separating them. The CDR3 loop spans 17 amino acids. Germline V CDR1 and CDR2: LGHNA, YSLEER. The CDR3 protein is CASSQEQHGRFGNTIYF. The CDR3 coding sequence is TGCGCCAGCAGCCAAGAACAACATGGCCGCTTTGGAAACACCATATATTTT.

This clone was counted a few times. The chain joins TRBV6-9 to TRBJ1-4; 7 positions agree with TRBD1. This CDR3 spans 13 amino acids. V lost 9 bases to trimming and J lost 4 bases; unmatched junction nucleotides: 5. In germline, CDR1 is MNHGY, CDR2 SVAAGI. CDR3 residues: CARTGDGNEKLFF. The CDR3, as DNA: TGTGCCAGAACAGGGGATGGTAATGAAAAACTGTTTTTT.

As DNA, the CDR3 is TGTGCCATCAGTGACCCCAGGACTAGCGGGGGAGAGACCCAGTACTTC. Translating gives CAISDPRTSGGETQYF. This chain connects TRBV10-3 to TRBJ2-5, with 13 bases matching TRBD2. The CDR3 is 16 amino acids. Germline CDR1 and CDR2: ENHRY and SYGVKD. V gave up 3 bases and J gave up 4 bases; unmatched junction bases: 5.

This chain joins TRBV6-5 and TRBJ1-2; possible D gene TRBD1, 5 bases. Trimming took off 6 bases at V and 11 bases at J, with 16 bases between the two ends. Germline assignment: CDR1 MNHEY and CDR2 SVGAGI. The CDR3 runs 12 residues. This chain's CDR3 is CASSLSAREYTF. In nucleotides, the CDR3 is TGTGCCAGCAGCTTAAGCGCCAGGGAATACACCTTC.

V and J are TRBV28 and TRBJ1-5; 9 nucleotides agree with TRBD1. V gave up 6 bases and J gave up 5 bases; unmatched junction bases: 11. Germline V gives CDR1 MDHEN, CDR2 SYDVKM. The CDR3 is 16 amino acids. CDR3 sequence reads: CASSLQGAPWDQPQHF. The CDR3 coding sequence is TGTGCCAGCAGCCTACAGGGGGCGCCTTGGGATCAGCCCCAGCATTTT.

This clone was seen once. The chain couples TRBV7-2 to TRBJ2-1; 8 nucleotides align to TRBD2. This CDR3 spans 18 amino acids. The trim removed 4 bases at V and 7 bases at J, leaving 18 bases unmatched. The germline CDR1 and CDR2 sequences are SGHTA and FQGNSA. The CDR3 DNA reads TGTGCCAGCAGCTCAGAACCCGGGACTAGAGTTGGGGGGAATGAGCAGTTCTTC. This encodes CASSSEPGTRVGGNEQFF.

The chain recombines TRBV19 with TRBJ1-2; no definite D call. CDR3 length: 14 residues. Between the trimmed V and J ends, which lost 0 bases and 2 bases, there was a span of 7 bases. From germline, CDR1 is LNHDA and CDR2 SQIVND (reference sequence). The CDR3, as DNA: TGTGCCAGTAGTATAGAAGAGGGAAACTATGGCTACACCTTC. Encoded protein: CASSIEEGNYGYTF.

V is TRBV6-5 and J is TRBJ2-1, with 10 positions matching TRBD2. The trim removed 6 bases at V and 8 bases at J, leaving 7 bases unmatched. Per germline, CDR1 MNHEY and CDR2 SVGAGI. The CDR3 consists of 14 residues. Here the CDR3 DNA reads TGTGCCAGCAGCGGAGCGGGGGGGAGGGATGAGCAGTTCTTC. As protein: CASSGAGGRDEQFF.

This chain links TRBV18 with TRBJ1-4; D might be TRBD1 (6 bases). The CDR3 covers 15 residues. Germline V lookup: CDR1 KGHSH, CDR2 LQKENI. The V end lost 6 bases, the J end lost 0 bases, and 11 bases lay between the germline ends. The CDR3 DNA reads as TGTGCCAGCTCCCTGAGGACAGCAACTAATGAAAAACTGTTTTTT. Its translation: CASSLRTATNEKLFF.

The gene calls are TRBV27 and TRBJ1-1; a possible D gene is TRBD1 (6 bases). V lost 2 bases, J lost 5 bases, and 15 bases lay in between. Germline V CDR1 and CDR2: MNHEY, SMNVEV (reference sequence). The CDR3 loop spans 15 amino acids. CDR3 in amino acids: CASSLQGGDRTEAFF. In nucleotides, the CDR3 is TGTGCCAGCAGTTTACAGGGCGGTGACAGGACTGAAGCTTTCTTT.

This CDR3 is CASSPFDIPNYGYTF. The CDR3 DNA follows: TGCGCCAGCAGCCCTTTTGACATCCCCAACTATGGCTACACCTTC. This chain connects TRBV5-1 to TRBJ1-2; D gene ambiguous. Germline CDR1 is SGHRS and CDR2 is YFSETQ. The CDR3 sequence is 15 residues long. V gave up 4 bases and J gave up 2 bases, with 15 bases separating them.

In DNA, the CDR3 is TGTGCCAGCAGCCCCACGACAGGGGGCACTGAAGCTTTCTTT. Translation: CASSPTTGGTEAFF. The chain employs TRBV9 and TRBJ1-1; 9 nucleotides line up with TRBD1. This CDR3 region has 14 residues. V was pared by 4 bases and J by 4 bases, with 5 bases of the junction left unmatched. CDR1 and CDR2 (germline): SGDLS, YYNGEE. The whole variable domain, remainder taken from reference TRBV9 and TRBJ1-1, is DSGVTQTPKHLITATGQRVTLRCSPRSGDLSVYWYQQSLDQGLQFLIQYYNGEERAKGNILERFSAQQFPDLHSELNLSSLELGDSALYFCASSPTTGGTEAFFGQGTRLTVV.

CDR3 sequence reads: CASSARDLNSPLHF. CDR3 nucleotides: TGTGCCAGCAGCGCGCGGGACCTCAATTCACCCCTCCACTTT. The chain links TRBV9 to TRBJ1-6; possible D gene TRBD1, 5 bases. V gave up 3 bases and J gave up 7 bases, with 11 bases separating them. CDR1 SGDLS and CDR2 YYNGEE come from the germline V gene. This CDR3 has 14 residues.

CDR3 coding DNA: TGTGCCACCAGTGATCCCTCCGACGGGGGATATGGCTACACCTTC. Translating it yields CATSDPSDGGYGYTF. J is TRBJ1-2 and V is TRBV24-1; a possible D gene is TRBD1 (5 bases). Germline V gene data show CDR1 as KGHDR and CDR2 as SFDVKD. V was clipped by 3 bases and J by 5 bases, with 15 bases between them. The CDR3 is made up of 15 amino acids.

J is TRBJ2-5 and V is TRBV10-2; 7 bases are shared with TRBD1. Trimming cost V 6 bases and J 2 bases; bases outside gene matches: 3. CDR1 is WSHSY, CDR2 SAAADI, per germline. This CDR3 contains 13 residues. The CDR3 nucleotides are TGCGCCAGCAGGGGACAGCCTCAAGAGACCCAGTACTTC. It encodes CASRGQPQETQYF.

The chain couples TRBV5-6 to TRBJ1-1; D is possibly TRBD1 (5 bases). Germline-derived CDR1 and CDR2 are SGHDT and YYEEEE. CDR3 length equals 12 residues. V was cut by 2 bases and J by 7 bases, with 9 bases left in between. Here the CDR3 reads CASSFGGIEAFF. The DNA of the CDR3 is TGTGCCAGCAGCTTCGGGGGAATTGAAGCTTTCTTT.